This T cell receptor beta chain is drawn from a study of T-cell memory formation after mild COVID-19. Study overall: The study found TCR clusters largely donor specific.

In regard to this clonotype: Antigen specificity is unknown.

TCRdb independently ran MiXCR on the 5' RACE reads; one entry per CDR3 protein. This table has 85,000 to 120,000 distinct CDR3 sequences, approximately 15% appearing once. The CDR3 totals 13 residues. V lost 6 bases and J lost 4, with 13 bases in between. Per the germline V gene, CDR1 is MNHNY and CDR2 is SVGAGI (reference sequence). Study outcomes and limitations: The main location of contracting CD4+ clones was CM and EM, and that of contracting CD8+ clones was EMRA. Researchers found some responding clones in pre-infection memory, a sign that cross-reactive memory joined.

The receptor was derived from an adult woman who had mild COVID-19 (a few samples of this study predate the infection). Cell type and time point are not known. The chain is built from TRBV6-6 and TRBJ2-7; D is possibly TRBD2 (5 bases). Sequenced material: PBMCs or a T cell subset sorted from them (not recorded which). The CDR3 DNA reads TGTGCCAGCAGCCTTAGCGAGACATACGAGCAGTACTTC. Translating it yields CASSLSETYEQYF.